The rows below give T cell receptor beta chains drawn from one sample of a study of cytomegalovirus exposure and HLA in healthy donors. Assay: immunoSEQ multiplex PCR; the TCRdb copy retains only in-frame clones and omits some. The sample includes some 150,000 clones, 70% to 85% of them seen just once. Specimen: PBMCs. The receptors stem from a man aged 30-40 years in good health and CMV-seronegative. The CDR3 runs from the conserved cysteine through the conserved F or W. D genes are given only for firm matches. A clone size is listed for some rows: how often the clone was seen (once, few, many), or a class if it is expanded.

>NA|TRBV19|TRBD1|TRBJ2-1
TGTGCCAGTAGTACCAGGGGGTATGAGCAGTTCTTC
CASSTRGYEQFF
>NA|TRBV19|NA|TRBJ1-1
TGTGCCAGTAGTCCTCCCTCAGGGATGAACACTGAAGCTTTCTTT
CASSPPSGMNTEAFF
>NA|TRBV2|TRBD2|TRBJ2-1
TGTGCCAGCAGTGAATGGGTGGGGAGGGAAAGGAATGAGCAGTTCTTC
CASSEWVGRERNEQFF
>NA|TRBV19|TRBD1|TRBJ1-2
TGTGCCAGTACCCGGACAGGTTTTAACTATGGCTACACCTTC
CASTRTGFNYGYTF
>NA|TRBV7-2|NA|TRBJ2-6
TGTGCCAGCAGCCCCACGGGACAAGTTAGCTCTGGGGCCAACGTCCTGACTTTC
CASSPTGQVSSGANVLTF
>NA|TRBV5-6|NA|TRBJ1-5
TGTGCCAGCAGCTTGTTCGTTCAGGGGATGGAACAGCCCCAGCATTTT
CASSLFVQGMEQPQHF
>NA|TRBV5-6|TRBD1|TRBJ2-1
TGTGCCAGCAGGCGGACAGGGGGCAATGAGCAGTTCTTC
CASRRTGGNEQFF
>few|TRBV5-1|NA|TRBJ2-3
TGCGCCAGCAGGGAGACCGCTGATACGCAGTATTTT
CASRETADTQYF
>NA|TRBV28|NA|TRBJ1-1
TGTGCCAGCAGTCCGGGACGGGGGTCTTTGAACACTGAAGCTTTCTTT
CASSPGRGSLNTEAFF
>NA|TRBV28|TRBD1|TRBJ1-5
TGTGCCAGCAGTAGACAGGGTTTAAGCAATCAGCCCCAGCATTTT
CASSRQGLSNQPQHF
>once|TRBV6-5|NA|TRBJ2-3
TGTGCCAGCAGCGTTCCGGGCACAGATACGCAGTATTTT
CASSVPGTDTQYF
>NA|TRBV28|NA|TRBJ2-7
TGTGCCAGCAGTCCCTTTAGCGGACGCTCCTACGAGCAGTACTTC
CASSPFSGRSYEQYF
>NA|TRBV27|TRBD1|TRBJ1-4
TGTGCCACCAAAAGGGACAGGGGGCGAGATGAAAAACTGTTTTTT
CATKRDRGRDEKLFF
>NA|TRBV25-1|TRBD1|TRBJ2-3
TGTGCCAGCAGACCTCGGACAGGGGGGACAGATACGCAGTATTTT
CASRPRTGGTDTQYF
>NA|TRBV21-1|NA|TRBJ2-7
TGTGCCAGCAGCACTCGACCGGGACAGCGGTATGACGAGCAGTACTTC
CASSTRPGQRYDEQYF
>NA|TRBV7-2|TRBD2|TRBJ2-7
TGTGCCAGCAGCTCTAAACCGGGACTAGCATACGAGCAGTACTTC
CASSSKPGLAYEQYF
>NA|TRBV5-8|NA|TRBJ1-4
TGTGCCAGCAGTCTTCTCGGGGAGGCTAATGAAAAACTGTTTTTT
CASSLLGEANEKLFF
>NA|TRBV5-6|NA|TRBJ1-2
TGTGCCAGCAGCTTTACAGGGTTGGACAACTATGGCTACACCTTC
CASSFTGLDNYGYTF
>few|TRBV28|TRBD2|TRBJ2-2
TGTGCCAGCAGGCCTAGCGGGGGGGCTTTATACACCGGGGAGCTGTTTTTT
CASRPSGGALYTGELFF
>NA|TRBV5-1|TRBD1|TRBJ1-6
TGCGCCAGCAGCTACAGGGGGCGGGATAATTCACCCCTCCACTTT
CASSYRGRDNSPLHF
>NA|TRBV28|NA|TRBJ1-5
TGTGCCAGCAGCCCAGGGTGGAATCAGCCCCAGCATTTT
CASSPGWNQPQHF
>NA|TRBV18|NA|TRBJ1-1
TGTGCCAGCTCACCTGGGTACGGCTCCGAGGGCACTGAAGCTTTCTTT
CASSPGYGSEGTEAFF
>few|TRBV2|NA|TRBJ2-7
TGTGCCAGCAGTGTTGACAGAAGATACGAGCAGTACTTC
CASSVDRRYEQYF
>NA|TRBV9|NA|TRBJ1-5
TGTGCCAGCAGCGTAGGTGACAGCAACAATCAGCCCCAGCATTTT
CASSVGDSNNQPQHF
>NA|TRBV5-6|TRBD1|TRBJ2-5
TGTGCCAGCAGCTCCGTTCGGACAGGATCAGAGACCCAGTACTTC
CASSSVRTGSETQYF
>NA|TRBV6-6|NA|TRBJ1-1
TGTGCCAGCAACTCACAGGCAGGGATGAACACTGAAGCTTTCTTT
CASNSQAGMNTEAFF
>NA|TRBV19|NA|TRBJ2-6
TGTGCCAGTAGTATAGGTGGGCTGACCGAATTTCTCTCTGGGGCCAACGTCCTGACTTTC
CASSIGGLTEFLSGANVLTF
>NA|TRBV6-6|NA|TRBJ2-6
TGTGCCAGCAACAAGGACACCTCTGGGGCCAACGTCCTGACTTTC
CASNKDTSGANVLTF
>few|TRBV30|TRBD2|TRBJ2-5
TGTGCCTGGAGTAGAAGCGGGAGGGAGACCCAGTACTTC
CAWSRSGRETQYF
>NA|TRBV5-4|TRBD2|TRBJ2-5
TGTGCCAGCAGCTTGCCTAGCGGGGAGACCCAGTACTTC
CASSLPSGETQYF
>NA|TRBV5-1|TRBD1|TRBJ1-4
TGCGCCAGCAGCTTGGGGGACAGGGGAAAGGGGGAAAAACTGTTTTTT
CASSLGDRGKGEKLFF
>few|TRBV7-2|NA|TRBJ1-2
TGTGCCAGCAGACCCGGGACAAACAACTATGGCTACACCTTC
CASRPGTNNYGYTF
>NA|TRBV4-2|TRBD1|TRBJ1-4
TGTGCCAGCAGCCACCGGGACAGGGGGCTGAGTGAAAAACTGTTTTTT
CASSHRDRGLSEKLFF
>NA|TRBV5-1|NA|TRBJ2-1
TGCGCCAGCAGACGAGACAATGAGCAGTTCTTC
CASRRDNEQFF
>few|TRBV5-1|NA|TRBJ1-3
TGCGCCAGCAGCTTGACAGGGATGGAAGGAAACACCATATATTTT
CASSLTGMEGNTIYF
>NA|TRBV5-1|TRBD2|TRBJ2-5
TGCGCCAGCAGCTTGGGAGGCGGGGGGGCCATCGAGACCCAGTACTTC
CASSLGGGGAIETQYF
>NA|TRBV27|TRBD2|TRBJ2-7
TGTGCCAGCAGTCCTTCCCTAGCGGCTTCCTACGAGCAGTACTTC
CASSPSLAASYEQYF
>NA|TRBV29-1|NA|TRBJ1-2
TGCAGCGTTGAAGCAGGGGATCATGGCTACACCTTC
CSVEAGDHGYTF
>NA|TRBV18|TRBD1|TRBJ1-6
TGTGCCAGCTCACAGGACAGGCGTCGGTCGGCACCCCTCCACTTT
CASSQDRRRSAPLHF
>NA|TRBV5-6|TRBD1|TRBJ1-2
TGTGCCAGCAGCCAGACAGGGTTTGGCTACACCTTC
CASSQTGFGYTF
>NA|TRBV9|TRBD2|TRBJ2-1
TGTGCCAGCAGCGTAGGGCCCCCTTTAGCGGGGACCTACAATGAGCAGTTCTTC
CASSVGPPLAGTYNEQFF
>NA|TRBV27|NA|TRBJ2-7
TGTGCCAGCAGTTTCGAGGGCTCCTACGAGCAGTACTTC
CASSFEGSYEQYF
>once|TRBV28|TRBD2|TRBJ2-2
TGTGCCAGCAGTTTGTTGAGCGGGGGGAACACCGGGGAGCTGTTTTTT
CASSLLSGGNTGELFF
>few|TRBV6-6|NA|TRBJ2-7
TGTGCCAGTTTCCACAGGGATTCCTACGAGCAGTACTTC
CASFHRDSYEQYF
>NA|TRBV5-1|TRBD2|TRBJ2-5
TGCGCCAGCAGCTTGGGAACCGTAGCGGGGGGAGGAGAGACCCAGTACTTC
CASSLGTVAGGGETQYF
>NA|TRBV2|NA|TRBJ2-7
TGTGCCAGCAGTGAACGGGTGGAGCGTTTCTACGAGCAGTACTTC
CASSERVERFYEQYF
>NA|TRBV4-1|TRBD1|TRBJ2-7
TGCGCCAGCAGCCAAGTACAGGGGAGCTACGAGCAGTACTTC
CASSQVQGSYEQYF
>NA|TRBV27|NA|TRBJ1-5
TGTGCCAGCAGTTTGGACAACTCAGGACAGCCCCAGCATTTT
CASSLDNSGQPQHF
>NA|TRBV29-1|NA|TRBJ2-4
TGCAGCGTTGACGCAGGGGCTGGCATTCAGTACTTC
CSVDAGAGIQYF
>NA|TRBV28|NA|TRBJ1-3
TGTGCCAGCAGTACCCCATCAGGAAACTCTGGAAACACCATATATTTT
CASSTPSGNSGNTIYF
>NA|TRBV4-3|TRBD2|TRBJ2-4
TGCGCCAGCAGCCAAGATATTCAGCGGGGGGGCCGTGTTGTCAAAAACATTCAGTACTTC
CASSQDIQRGGRVVKNIQYF
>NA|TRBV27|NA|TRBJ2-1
TGTGCCAGCAGTTTACTGGGCGGGGATGAGCAGTTCTTC
CASSLLGGDEQFF
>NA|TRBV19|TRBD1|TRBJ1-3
TGTGCCAGTAGCAGGGGGGACAGTTACTCTGGAAACACCATATATTTT
CASSRGDSYSGNTIYF
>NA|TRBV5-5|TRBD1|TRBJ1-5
TGTGCCAGCAGCCCCGGACAGGGTATCCATCAGCCCCAGCATTTT
CASSPGQGIHQPQHF